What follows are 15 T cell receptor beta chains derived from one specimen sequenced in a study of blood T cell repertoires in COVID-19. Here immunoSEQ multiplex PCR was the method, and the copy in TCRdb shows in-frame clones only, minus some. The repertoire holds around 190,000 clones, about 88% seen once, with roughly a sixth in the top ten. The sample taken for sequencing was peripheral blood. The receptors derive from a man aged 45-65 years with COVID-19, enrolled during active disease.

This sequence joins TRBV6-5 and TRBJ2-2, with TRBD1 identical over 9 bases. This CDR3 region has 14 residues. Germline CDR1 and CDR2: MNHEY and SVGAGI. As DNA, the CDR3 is TGTGGGGGAGGGGACAGGGCGAACACCGGGGAGCTGTTTTTT. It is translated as CGGGDRANTGELFF.

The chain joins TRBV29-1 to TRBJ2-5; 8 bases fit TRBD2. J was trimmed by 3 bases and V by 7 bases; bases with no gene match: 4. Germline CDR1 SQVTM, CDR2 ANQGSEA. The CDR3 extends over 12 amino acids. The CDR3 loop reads CSGILAEETQYF. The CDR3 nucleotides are TGCAGCGGTATACTAGCGGAAGAGACCCAGTACTTC.

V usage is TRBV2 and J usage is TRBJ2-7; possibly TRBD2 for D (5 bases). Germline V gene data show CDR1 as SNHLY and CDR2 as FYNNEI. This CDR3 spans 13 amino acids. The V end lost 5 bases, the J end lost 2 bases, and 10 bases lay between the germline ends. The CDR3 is CASSRPGTYEQYF. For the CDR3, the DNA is TGTGCCAGCAGTCGGCCGGGGACCTACGAGCAGTACTTC.

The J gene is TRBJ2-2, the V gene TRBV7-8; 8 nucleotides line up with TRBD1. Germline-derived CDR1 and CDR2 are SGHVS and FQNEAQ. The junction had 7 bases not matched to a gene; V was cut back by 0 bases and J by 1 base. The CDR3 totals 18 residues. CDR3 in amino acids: CASSLAAQGVLNTGELFF. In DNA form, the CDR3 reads TGTGCCAGCAGCTTAGCGGCACAGGGGGTGTTGAACACCGGGGAGCTGTTTTTT.

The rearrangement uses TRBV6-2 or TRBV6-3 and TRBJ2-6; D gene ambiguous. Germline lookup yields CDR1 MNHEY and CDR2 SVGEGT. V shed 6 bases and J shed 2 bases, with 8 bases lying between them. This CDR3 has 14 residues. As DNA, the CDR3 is TGTGCCAGCAGGCCTGTAACTGGGGCCAACGTCCTGACTTTC. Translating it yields CASRPVTGANVLTF.

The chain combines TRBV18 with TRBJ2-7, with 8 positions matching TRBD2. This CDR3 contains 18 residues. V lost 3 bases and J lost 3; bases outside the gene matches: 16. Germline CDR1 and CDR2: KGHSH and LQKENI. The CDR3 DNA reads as TGTGCCAGCTCACCGCTGCCGCGGGGGGCCGTTTTAAACTACGAGCAGTACTTC. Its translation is CASSPLPRGAVLNYEQYF.

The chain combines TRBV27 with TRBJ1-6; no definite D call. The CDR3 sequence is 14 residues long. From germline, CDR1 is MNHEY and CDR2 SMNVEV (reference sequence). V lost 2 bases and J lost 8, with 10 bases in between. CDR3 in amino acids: CASSLTGRDSPLHF. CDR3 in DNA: TGTGCCAGCAGTTTAACTGGGCGGGATTCACCCCTCCACTTT.

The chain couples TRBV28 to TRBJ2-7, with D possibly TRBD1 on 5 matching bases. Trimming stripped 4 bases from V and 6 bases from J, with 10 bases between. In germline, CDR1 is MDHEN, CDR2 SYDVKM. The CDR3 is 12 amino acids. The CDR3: CASSSQGSEQYF. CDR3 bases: TGTGCCAGCAGTTCCCAGGGCAGCGAGCAGTACTTC.

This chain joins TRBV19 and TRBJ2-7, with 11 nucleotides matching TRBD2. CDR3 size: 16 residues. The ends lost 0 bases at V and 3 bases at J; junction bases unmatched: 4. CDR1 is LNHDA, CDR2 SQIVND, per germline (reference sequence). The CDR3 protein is CASSIDRLAGFYEQYF. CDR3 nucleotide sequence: TGTGCCAGTAGTATAGACAGACTAGCGGGGTTCTACGAGCAGTACTTC.

The CDR3 DNA is TGTGCCAGTAGTCCCGGGACTCTCGGGCCGCAGTATTTT. Its protein product is CASSPGTLGPQYF. V usage is TRBV19 and J usage is TRBJ2-3, with D maybe TRBD2 (6 bases). Germline CDR1 LNHDA, CDR2 SQIVND (reference sequence). The V and J ends lost 5 bases and 10 bases respectively, with 16 bases between them. The CDR3 contains 13 residues.

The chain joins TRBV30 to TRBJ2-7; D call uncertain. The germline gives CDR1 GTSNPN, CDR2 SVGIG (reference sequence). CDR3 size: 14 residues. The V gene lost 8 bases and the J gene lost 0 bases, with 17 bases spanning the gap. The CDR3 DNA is TGTGCCGGCGTGCTGGGCACCCACTCCTACGAGCAGTACTTC. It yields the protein CAGVLGTHSYEQYF.

The CDR3 sequence is CASSQTHSRGTAQYF. As DNA, the CDR3 is TGTGCCAGCAGCCAAACTCACAGCCGGGGGACCGCGCAGTATTTT. J is TRBJ2-3 and V is TRBV14; D perhaps matches TRBD2 (6 bases). The CDR3 extends over 15 amino acids. CDR1 is SGHDN, CDR2 FVKESK, per germline. The V gene lost 2 bases and the J gene lost 10 bases, with 19 bases spanning the gap.

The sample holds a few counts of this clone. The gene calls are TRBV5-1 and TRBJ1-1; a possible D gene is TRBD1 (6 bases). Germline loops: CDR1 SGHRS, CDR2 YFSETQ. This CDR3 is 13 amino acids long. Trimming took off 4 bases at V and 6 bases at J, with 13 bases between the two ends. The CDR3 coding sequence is TGCGCCAGCAGCCGACGACAGGACGCTGAAGCTTTCTTT. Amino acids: CASSRRQDAEAFF.

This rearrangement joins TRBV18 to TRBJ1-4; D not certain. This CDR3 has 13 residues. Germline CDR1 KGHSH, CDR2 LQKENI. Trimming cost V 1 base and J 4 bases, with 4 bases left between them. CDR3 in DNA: TGTGCCAGCTCACCACTGTATAATGAAAAACTGTTTTTT. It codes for CASSPLYNEKLFF.

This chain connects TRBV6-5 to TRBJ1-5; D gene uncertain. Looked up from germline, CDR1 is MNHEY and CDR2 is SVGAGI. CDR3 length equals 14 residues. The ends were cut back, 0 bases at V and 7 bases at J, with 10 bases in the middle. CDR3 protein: CASSYSYSRQPQHF. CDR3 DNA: TGTGCCAGCAGTTACTCGTACAGTAGACAGCCCCAGCATTTT.